The entry below describes one T cell receptor beta chain. Its antigen is still unknown. A much larger clone is a single base away; this may be a read error. This record belongs to a study of blood T cells in healthy people across ages. It was 8 to 10 milliliters of peripheral blood that were drawn from each donor. No fewer than 6 million PBMCs went into each sample. V was clipped by 3 bases and J by 7 bases; unmatched bases: 11. Germline-derived CDR1 and CDR2 are DFQATT and SNEGSKA (reference sequence). The CDR3 length is 15 residues. Together with a sample-barcoded 5' primer, a J-beta primer mix was included in a second PCR lasting about 6 to 11 cycles. Every cDNA was tagged by a template-switch adaptor with 12 random nucleotides. Using its own MiXCR run on the 5' RACE reads, TCRdb lists one record per CDR3 protein. Of some 1.5 million distinct CDR3 sequences in the sample, 28% were seen once. Study results and limitations: Diversity figures derived from one million T cells were judged to underestimate the true value.

The chain carries TRBV20-1 and TRBJ2-7; 11 positions match TRBD2. The sample was blood. This TCR came from a woman in her 30s in good health. CDR3 loop: CSASGGTSGNNEQYF. CDR3 sequence (DNA): TGCAGTGCTAGTGGGGGGACTAGCGGAAACAATGAGCAGTACTTC.